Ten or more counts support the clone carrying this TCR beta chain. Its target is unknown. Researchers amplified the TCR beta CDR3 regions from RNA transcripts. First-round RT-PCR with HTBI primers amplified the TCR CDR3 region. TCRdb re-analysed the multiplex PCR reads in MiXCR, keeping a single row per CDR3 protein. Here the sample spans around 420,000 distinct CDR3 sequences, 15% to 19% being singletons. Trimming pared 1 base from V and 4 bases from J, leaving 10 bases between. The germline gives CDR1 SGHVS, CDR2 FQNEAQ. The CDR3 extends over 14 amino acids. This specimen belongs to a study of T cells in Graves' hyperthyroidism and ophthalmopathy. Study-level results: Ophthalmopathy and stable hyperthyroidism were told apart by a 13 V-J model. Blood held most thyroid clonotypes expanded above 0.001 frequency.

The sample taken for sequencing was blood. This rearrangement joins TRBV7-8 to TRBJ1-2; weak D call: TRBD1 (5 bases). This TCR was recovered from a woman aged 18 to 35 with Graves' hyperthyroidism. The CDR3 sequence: CASSLDGGGYGYTF. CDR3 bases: TGTGCCAGCAGCTTAGATGGGGGGGGCTATGGCTACACCTTC.